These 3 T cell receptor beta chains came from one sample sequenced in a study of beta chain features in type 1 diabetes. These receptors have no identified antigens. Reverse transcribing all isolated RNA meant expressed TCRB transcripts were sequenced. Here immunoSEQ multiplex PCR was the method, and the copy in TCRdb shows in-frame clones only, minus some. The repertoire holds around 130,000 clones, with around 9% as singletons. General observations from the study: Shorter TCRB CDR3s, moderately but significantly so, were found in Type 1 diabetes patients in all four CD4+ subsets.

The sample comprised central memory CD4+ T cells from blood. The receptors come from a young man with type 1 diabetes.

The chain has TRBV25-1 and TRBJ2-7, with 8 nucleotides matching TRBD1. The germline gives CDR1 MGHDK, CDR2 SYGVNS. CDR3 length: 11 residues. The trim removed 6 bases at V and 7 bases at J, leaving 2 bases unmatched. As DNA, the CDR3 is TGTGCCAGCAGGGACAGGGAAGAGCAGTACTTC. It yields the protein CASRDREEQYF.

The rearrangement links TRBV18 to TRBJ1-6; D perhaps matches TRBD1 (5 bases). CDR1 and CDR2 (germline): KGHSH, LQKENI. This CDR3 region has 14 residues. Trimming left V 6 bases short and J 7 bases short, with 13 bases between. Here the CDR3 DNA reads TGTGCCAGCTCGGGGCAGCCGGAGAATTCACCCCTCCACTTT. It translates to CASSGQPENSPLHF.

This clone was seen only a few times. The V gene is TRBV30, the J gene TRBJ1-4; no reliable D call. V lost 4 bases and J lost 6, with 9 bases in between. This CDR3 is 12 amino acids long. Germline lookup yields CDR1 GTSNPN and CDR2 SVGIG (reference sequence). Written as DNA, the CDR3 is TGTGCCTGGACCCGCCAGGATGAAAAACTGTTTTTT. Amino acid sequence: CAWTRQDEKLFF.